These 6 T cell receptor beta chains originate from one sample sequenced in a study of shared clonotypes between healthy human individuals (TCRdb year 2020). Receptor libraries were prepared by the immunoSEQ multiplex PCR assay. Not all clones reach the TCRdb copy of this immuneACCESS table, which keeps in-frame sequences only. Checked studies attribute under half of the gap to unresolved V genes and leave the rest unexplained. Recorded for this sample are about 2,200,000 clones; 90% to 95% of them occurred a single time. The top ten hold 1.7% of the sample. For the CD8 naive samples, CD45RO-negative cells were positively selected for CCR7, yielding a CD45RA+CCR7+ population from which TemRA cells were excluded. Sequencing used naive CD8+ T cells from PBMCs. The sample's cell subset or site label is to be understood as: CD45RA+CCR7+. These receptors all stem from a man aged 18 to 29 in good health. Some clones in this sample may be carry-over from other donors' samples.

This chain connects TRBV7-9 to TRBJ1-5; 7 bases are shared with TRBD1. V trimming: 1 base; J trimming: 1 base; junction bases outside the gene matches: 13. The CDR3 consists of 19 residues. Germline CDR1 SEHNR, CDR2 FQNEAQ (reference sequence). The CDR3 protein is CASSLDGTVWPSSNQPQHF. CDR3 bases: TGTGCCAGCAGCTTAGACGGGACAGTGTGGCCGTCGAGCAATCAGCCCCAGCATTTT.

This sequence joins TRBV6-5 and TRBJ2-2, with D maybe TRBD2 (6 bases). The CDR3 has 13 amino acids. Trimming took off 6 bases at V and 6 bases at J, with 11 bases between the two ends. Germline V lookup: CDR1 MNHEY, CDR2 SVGAGI. CDR3 sequence: CASSVAGPGELFF. Here the CDR3 DNA reads TGTGCCAGCAGCGTCGCGGGACCCGGGGAGCTGTTTTTT.

The gene calls are TRBV6-1 and TRBJ2-1, with D perhaps TRBD2 (6 bases). The CDR3 sequence is 14 residues long. The V end was cut by 4 bases, the J end by 4 bases, with 11 bases between. Germline values: CDR1 MNHNS, CDR2 SASEGT. CDR3 nucleotide sequence: TGTGCCAGCAGTGGGGGGGACCTATACAATGAGCAGTTCTTC. It translates to CASSGGDLYNEQFF.

The chain uses TRBV5-6 and TRBJ2-7; TRBD1 aligns across 9 bases. The ends lost 0 bases at V and 5 bases at J; junction bases unmatched: 3. The CDR3 is made up of 14 amino acids. Per germline, CDR1 SGHDT and CDR2 YYEEEE. As DNA, the CDR3 is TGTGCCAGCAGCTTGGTTGGACAGGGGAACGAGCAGTACTTC. Its protein product is CASSLVGQGNEQYF.

The gene calls are TRBV19 and TRBJ1-1, with D perhaps TRBD1 (5 bases). Germline lookup yields CDR1 LNHDA and CDR2 SQIVND (reference sequence). V was trimmed by 5 bases and J by 6 bases, leaving 10 bases between them. The CDR3 is 12 residues long. CDR3 in DNA: TGTGCCAGTAGTTCCCGGGGCCCTGAAGCTTTCTTT. Translated, it gives CASSSRGPEAFF.

This clone was picked up one time. This chain uses TRBV4-2 with TRBJ2-1; TRBD2 matches at 12 bases. The germline V gene has CDR1 LGHNA and CDR2 YNFKEQ. This CDR3 has 17 amino acids. Unmatched junction bases numbered 7, after V lost 0 bases and J lost 7 bases. In nucleotides, the CDR3 is TGTGCCAGCAGCCAAGATCTAGCGGGAGGGGATTTGAATGAGCAGTTCTTC. It yields the protein CASSQDLAGGDLNEQFF.